This section outlines one TCR beta chain sequence together with its context. Its antigen is unknown. This specimen comes from a study of shared clonotypes between healthy human individuals. Study results and limitations: Memory subsets generally showed smaller estimated richness than naive subsets did.

J gave up 10 bases and V 1 base, and 12 bases lay outside the gene matches. CDR3 length: 16 amino acids. Germline CDR1 reads SQVTM; CDR2 reads ANQGSEA. The naive CD8 subset, CD45RO-negative cells positively selected for CCR7, excluded terminally differentiated effector memory CD45RA+ cells. Clones were read by immunoSEQ multiplex PCR, and TCRdb kept only the in-frame ones, dropping some. This sample yields millions of clones, of which about 95% are seen a single time; 0.9% to 1.4% belongs to the top ten. This TCR was sampled from a man aged 18 to 35 in good health. Specimen: naive CD8+ T cells sorted from blood. The chain joins TRBV29-1 to TRBJ2-1; TRBD2 aligns across 11 bases. DNA for the CDR3: TGCAGCGTTGAAGGCCAGAATAGCGGGGGGGCCTGGGAGCAGTTCTTC. Translated: CSVEGQNSGGAWEQFF.